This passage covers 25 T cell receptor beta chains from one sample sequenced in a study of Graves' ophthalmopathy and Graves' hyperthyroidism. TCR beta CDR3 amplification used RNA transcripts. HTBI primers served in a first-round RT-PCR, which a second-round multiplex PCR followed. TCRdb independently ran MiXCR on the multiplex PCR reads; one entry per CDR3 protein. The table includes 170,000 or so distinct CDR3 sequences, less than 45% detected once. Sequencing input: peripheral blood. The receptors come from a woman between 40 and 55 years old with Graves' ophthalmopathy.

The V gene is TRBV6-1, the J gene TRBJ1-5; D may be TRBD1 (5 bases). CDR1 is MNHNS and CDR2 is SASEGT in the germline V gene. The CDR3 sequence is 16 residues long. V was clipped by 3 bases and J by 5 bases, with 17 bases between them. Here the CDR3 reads CASSDASGIGDQPQHF. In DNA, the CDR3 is TGTGCCAGCAGTGATGCTTCAGGGATCGGCGATCAGCCCCAGCATTTT.

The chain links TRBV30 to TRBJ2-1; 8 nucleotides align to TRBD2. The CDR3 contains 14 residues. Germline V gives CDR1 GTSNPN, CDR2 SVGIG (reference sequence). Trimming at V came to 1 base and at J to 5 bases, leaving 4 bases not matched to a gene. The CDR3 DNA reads TGTGCCTGGAGTGATAGCGGGACCAACAATGAGCAGTTCTTC. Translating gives CAWSDSGTNNEQFF.

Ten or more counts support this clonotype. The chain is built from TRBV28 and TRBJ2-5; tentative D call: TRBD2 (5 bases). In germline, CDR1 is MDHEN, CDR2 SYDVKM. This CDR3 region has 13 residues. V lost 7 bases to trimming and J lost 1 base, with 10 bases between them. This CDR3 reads CASNVGSQETQYF. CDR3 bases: TGTGCCAGCAACGTGGGGAGCCAAGAGACCCAGTACTTC.

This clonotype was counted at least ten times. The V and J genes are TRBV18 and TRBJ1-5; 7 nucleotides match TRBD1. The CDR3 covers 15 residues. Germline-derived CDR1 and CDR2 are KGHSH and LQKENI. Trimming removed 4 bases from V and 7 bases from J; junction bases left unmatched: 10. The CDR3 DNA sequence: TGTGCCAGCTCACAGGGGACAGTGCGGGGGCAGCCCCAGCATTTT. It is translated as CASSQGTVRGQPQHF.

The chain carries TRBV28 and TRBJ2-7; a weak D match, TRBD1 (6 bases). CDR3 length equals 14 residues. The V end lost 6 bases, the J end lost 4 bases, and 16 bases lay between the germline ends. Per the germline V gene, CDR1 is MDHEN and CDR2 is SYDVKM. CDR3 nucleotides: TGTGCCAGCAGGTACACGGGACACCTATACGAGCAGTACTTC. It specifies CASRYTGHLYEQYF.

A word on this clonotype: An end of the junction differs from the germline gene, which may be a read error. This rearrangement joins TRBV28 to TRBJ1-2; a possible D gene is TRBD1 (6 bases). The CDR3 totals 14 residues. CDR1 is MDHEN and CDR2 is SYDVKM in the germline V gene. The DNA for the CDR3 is TGTACCAGCAGTCCAGGGGTTATCGTGTCTGGCTACACCTTC. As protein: CTSSPGVIVSGYTF.

The CDR3 region is CASSYADRGLSYNSPLHF. CDR3 nucleotides: TGTGCCAGCAGTTACGCGGACAGGGGGCTTTCCTATAATTCACCCCTCCACTTT. The chain is built from TRBV6-5 and TRBJ1-6, with 11 bases fitting TRBD1. Germline V lookup: CDR1 MNHEY, CDR2 SVGAGI. This CDR3 region has 18 residues. V lost 2 bases, J lost 1 base, and 4 bases stayed unmatched.

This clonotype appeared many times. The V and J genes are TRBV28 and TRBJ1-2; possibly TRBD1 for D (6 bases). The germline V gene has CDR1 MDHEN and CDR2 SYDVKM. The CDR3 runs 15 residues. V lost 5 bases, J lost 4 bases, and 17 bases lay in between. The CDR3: CASSHSDRGLYGYTF. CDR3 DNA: TGTGCCAGCAGTCACTCGGACCGGGGGCTCTATGGCTACACCTTC.

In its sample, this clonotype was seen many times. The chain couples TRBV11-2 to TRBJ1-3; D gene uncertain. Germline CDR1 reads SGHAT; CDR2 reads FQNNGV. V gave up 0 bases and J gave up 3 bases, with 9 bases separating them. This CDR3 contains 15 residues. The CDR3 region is CASSLDVTGGNTIYF. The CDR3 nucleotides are TGTGCCAGCAGCTTAGATGTGACGGGTGGAAACACCATATATTTT.

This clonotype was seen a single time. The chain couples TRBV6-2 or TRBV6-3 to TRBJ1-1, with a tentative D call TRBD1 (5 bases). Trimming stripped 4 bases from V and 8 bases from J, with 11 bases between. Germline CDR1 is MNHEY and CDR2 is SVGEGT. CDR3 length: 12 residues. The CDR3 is CASSWRGDEAFF. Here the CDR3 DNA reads TGTGCCAGCAGTTGGCGGGGCGACGAAGCTTTCTTT.

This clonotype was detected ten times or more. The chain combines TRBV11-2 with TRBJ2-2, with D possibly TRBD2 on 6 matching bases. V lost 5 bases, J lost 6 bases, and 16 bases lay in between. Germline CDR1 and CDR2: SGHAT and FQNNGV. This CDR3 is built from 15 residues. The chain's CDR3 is CASSPAGSVPGELFF. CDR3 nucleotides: TGTGCCAGCAGCCCGGCGGGGTCGGTCCCCGGGGAGCTGTTTTTT.

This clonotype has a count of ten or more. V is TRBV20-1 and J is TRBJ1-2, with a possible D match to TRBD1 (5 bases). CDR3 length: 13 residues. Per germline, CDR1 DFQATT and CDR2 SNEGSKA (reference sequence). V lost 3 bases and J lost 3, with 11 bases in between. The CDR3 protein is CSASEGFDYGYTF. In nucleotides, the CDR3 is TGCAGTGCTAGCGAGGGGTTCGACTATGGCTACACCTTC.

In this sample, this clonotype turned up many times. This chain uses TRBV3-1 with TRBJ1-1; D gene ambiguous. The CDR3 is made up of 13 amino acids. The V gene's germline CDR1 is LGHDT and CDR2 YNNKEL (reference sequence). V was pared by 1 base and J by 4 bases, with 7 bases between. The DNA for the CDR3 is TGTGCCAGCAGCCAAGGCAGCGGCACTGAAGCTTTCTTT. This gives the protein CASSQGSGTEAFF.

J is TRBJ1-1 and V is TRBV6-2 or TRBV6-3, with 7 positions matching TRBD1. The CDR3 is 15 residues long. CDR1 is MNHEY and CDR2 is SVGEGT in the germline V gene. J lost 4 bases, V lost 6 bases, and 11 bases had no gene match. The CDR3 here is CASSQTGVGGTEAFF. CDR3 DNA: TGTGCCAGCAGCCAAACAGGGGTCGGGGGCACTGAAGCTTTCTTT.

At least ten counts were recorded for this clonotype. The CDR3 spells CASSWNRDSEAFF. The CDR3 region has the DNA TGTGCCAGCAGTTGGAACAGGGATTCTGAAGCTTTCTTT. V is TRBV12-3 or TRBV12-4 and J is TRBJ1-1, with D maybe TRBD1 (6 bases). V shed 4 bases and J shed 6 bases, with 12 bases lying between them. This CDR3 region has 13 residues.

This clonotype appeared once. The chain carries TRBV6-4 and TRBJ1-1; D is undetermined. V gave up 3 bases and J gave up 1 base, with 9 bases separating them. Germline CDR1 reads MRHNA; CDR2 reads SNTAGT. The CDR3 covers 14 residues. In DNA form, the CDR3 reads TGTGCCAGCAGTGAGTCAGGCGCGAACACTGAAGCTTTCTTT. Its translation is CASSESGANTEAFF.

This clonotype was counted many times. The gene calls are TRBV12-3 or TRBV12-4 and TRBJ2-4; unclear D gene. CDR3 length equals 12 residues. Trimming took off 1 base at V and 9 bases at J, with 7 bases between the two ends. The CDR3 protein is CASSLEGTIQYF. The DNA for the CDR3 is TGTGCCAGCAGTTTAGAGGGCACCATTCAGTACTTC.

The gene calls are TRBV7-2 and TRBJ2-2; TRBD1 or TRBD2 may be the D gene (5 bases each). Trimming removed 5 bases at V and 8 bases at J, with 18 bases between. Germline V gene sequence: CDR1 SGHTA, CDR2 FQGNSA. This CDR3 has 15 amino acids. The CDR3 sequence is CASSPNPPGTGELFF. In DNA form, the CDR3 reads TGTGCCAGCAGCCCTAATCCCCCGGGGACGGGGGAGCTGTTTTTT.

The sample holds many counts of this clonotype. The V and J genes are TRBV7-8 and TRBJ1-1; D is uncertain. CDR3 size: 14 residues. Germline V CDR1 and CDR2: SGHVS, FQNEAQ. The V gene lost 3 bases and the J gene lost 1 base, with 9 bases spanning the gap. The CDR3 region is CASSFYRGNTEAFF. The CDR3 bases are TGTGCCAGCAGCTTTTATCGGGGGAACACTGAAGCTTTCTTT.

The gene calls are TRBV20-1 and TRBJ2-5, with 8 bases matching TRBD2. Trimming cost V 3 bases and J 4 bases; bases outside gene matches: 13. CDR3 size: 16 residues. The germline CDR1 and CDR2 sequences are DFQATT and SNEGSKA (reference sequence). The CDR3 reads CSARMGLERSRETQYF. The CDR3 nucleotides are TGCAGTGCTAGGATGGGACTAGAACGCTCGCGAGAGACCCAGTACTTC.

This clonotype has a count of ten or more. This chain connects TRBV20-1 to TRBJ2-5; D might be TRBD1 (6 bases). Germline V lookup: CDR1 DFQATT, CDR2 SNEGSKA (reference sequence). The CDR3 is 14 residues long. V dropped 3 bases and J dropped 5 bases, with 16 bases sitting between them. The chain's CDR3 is CSASEEDSRETQYF. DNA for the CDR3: TGCAGTGCTAGCGAGGAGGACAGCAGGGAGACCCAGTACTTC.

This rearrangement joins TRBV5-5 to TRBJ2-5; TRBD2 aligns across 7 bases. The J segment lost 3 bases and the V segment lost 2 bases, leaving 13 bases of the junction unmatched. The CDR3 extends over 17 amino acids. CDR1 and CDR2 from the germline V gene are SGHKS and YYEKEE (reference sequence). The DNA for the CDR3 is TGTGCCAGCAGCTTACTCCCAAATGTGGGGGGGAAAGAGACCCAGTACTTC. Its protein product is CASSLLPNVGGKETQYF.

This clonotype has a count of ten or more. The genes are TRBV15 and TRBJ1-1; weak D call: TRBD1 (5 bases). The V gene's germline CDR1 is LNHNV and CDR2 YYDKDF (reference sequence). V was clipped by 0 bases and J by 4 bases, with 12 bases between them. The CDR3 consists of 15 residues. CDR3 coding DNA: TGTGCCACCAGCAGAGATAGGCAGGGTAGCACTGAAGCTTTCTTT. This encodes CATSRDRQGSTEAFF.

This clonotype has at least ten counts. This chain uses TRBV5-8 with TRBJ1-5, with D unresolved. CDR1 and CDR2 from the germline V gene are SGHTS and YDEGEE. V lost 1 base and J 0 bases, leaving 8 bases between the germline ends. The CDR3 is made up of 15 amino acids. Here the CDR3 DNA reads TGTGCCAGCAGCTTGCTCCGATATAGCAATCAGCCCCAGCATTTT. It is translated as CASSLLRYSNQPQHF.

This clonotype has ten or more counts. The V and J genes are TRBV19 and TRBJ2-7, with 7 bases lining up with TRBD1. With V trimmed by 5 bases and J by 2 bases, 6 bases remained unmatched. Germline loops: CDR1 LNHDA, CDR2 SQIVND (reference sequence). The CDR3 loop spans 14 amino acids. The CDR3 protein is CASSARTGTYEQYF. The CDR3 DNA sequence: TGTGCCAGTAGTGCGCGGACAGGAACCTACGAGCAGTACTTC.